The 5 T cell receptor beta chains listed next were all sequenced from one sample in a study of Ad26.COV2.S vaccination and SARS-CoV-2 variants. Treatment defined: approximately 18 received Ad26.COV2.S at low or high dose, single or two shots; five or six received placebo; per-sample allocation not given. Vaccine and placebo recipients were sampled on day 63 after the first injection. Here immunoSEQ multiplex PCR was the method, and the copy in TCRdb shows in-frame clones only, minus some. The sample records 250,000 or so clones, around 90% being singletons. The input for sequencing was peripheral blood, taken in a trial of Ad26.COV2.S vaccine versus placebo. All receptors come from a person between 18 and 60 years old who received the Ad26.COV2.S COVID-19 vaccine or a placebo.

This sequence joins TRBV27 and TRBJ1-2; no firm D call. Per the germline V gene, CDR1 is MNHEY and CDR2 is SMNVEV (reference sequence). The CDR3 has 15 amino acids. Between the trimmed V and J ends, which lost 5 bases and 4 bases, there was a span of 17 bases. In DNA, the CDR3 is TGTGCCAGCAGTCCTTTAGGGAGCCTTTCCTATGGCTACACCTTC. The encoded protein is CASSPLGSLSYGYTF.

In the case of this clone: Other nucleotide sequences in the sample specify the same CDR3. J is TRBJ1-2 and V is TRBV4-1; 7 nucleotides align to TRBD1. Germline CDR1 MGHRA, CDR2 YSYEKL. The CDR3 has 14 residues. With 1 base clipped from V and 3 bases from J, the junction kept 2 bases outside the gene matches. The chain's CDR3 is CASSQVQGDYGYTF. The CDR3 nucleotides read TGCGCCAGCAGCCAAGTGCAGGGGGACTATGGCTACACCTTC.

V and J are TRBV6-5 and TRBJ1-5; D gene ambiguous. This CDR3 region has 14 residues. The germline V and J ends were trimmed by 6 bases and 0 bases, with 9 bases remaining between them. Germline V gene data show CDR1 as MNHEY and CDR2 as SVGAGI. CDR3 residues: CASRDPYSNQPQHF. The CDR3 bases are TGTGCCAGCAGGGACCCCTATAGCAATCAGCCCCAGCATTTT.

A single count supports this clone. This same CDR3 is encoded by further DNA sequences in the sample. The rearrangement joins TRBV5-4 to TRBJ1-5; D not certain. Germline CDR1 reads SGHNT; CDR2 reads YYREEE (reference sequence). V shed 0 bases and J shed 0 bases, with 1 base lying between them. The CDR3 extends over 13 amino acids. The CDR3 protein is CASSLDSNQPQHF. CDR3 nucleotide sequence: TGTGCCAGCAGCTTGGATAGCAATCAGCCCCAGCATTTT.

The J gene is TRBJ2-1, the V gene TRBV19; D gene uncertain. Per germline, CDR1 LNHDA and CDR2 SQIVND (reference sequence). V was clipped by 3 bases and J by 0 bases, with 9 bases between them. This CDR3 contains 15 residues. The CDR3 DNA sequence: TGTGCCAGTAGTATCACTACATTCTCCTACAATGAGCAGTTCTTC. Amino acid sequence: CASSITTFSYNEQFF.